This T cell receptor beta chain was recovered during a study of control samples from healthy donors and cancer patients. V was clipped by 9 bases and J by 4 bases, with 12 bases between them. From germline, CDR1 is SNHLY and CDR2 FYNNEI. The CDR3 is made up of 13 amino acids. Assay: immunoSEQ multiplex PCR; the TCRdb copy retains only in-frame clones and omits some. The sample consists of some 120,000 clones, more than 85% of them appearing once. This receptor was obtained from a man younger than 35 in good health. The source material was blood. This rearrangement joins TRBV2 to TRBJ1-4; D call uncertain. The CDR3 loop reads CASQQRSNEKLFF. The CDR3 DNA sequence: TGTGCCAGTCAACAGCGTAGTAATGAAAAACTGTTTTTT. Full variable domain (missing parts from reference TRBV2 and TRBJ1-4): EPEVTQTPSHQVTQMGQEVILRCVPISNHLYFYWYRQILGQKVEFLVSFYNNEISEKSEIFDDQFSVERPDGSNFTLKIRSTKLEDSAMYFCASQQRSNEKLFFGSGTQLSVL.